A selection of T cell receptor beta chains follows, all from one sample in a study of cytomegalovirus exposure and HLA in healthy donors. Clones were sequenced by immunoSEQ multiplex PCR, and TCRdb holds only the in-frame ones, with some missing. The sample has some 180,000 clones, roughly 74% seen once. The specimen was PBMCs. All receptors come from a young woman in good health and CMV-seronegative. Both conserved end residues are trimmed from each CDR3. Fields, in order: clone size, V gene, CDR3 protein. The listing skips clone size in some rows; elsewhere it reads once, few, many or a size class.

abundance: few
v_gene: TRBV5-1
CDR3aa: ASSLEQNNSPLH

abundance: -
v_gene: TRBV6-1
CDR3aa: AGETNEKLF

abundance: -
v_gene: TRBV5-6
CDR3aa: ASSIRDRGRYEQY

abundance: -
v_gene: TRBV11-2
CDR3aa: ASSFVAGDYEQY

abundance: -
v_gene: TRBV30
CDR3aa: AWSPTGAAF

abundance: few
v_gene: TRBV2
CDR3aa: ASSATSGQLYGYT

abundance: once
v_gene: TRBV5-4
CDR3aa: ASSRGLAVNKNHEQY

abundance: few
v_gene: TRBV6-4
CDR3aa: ASSDEQDRAYGYT

abundance: -
v_gene: TRBV4-1
CDR3aa: ASSQERTGGPSGANVLT

abundance: -
v_gene: TRBV5-5
CDR3aa: ASSLIKTMNTEAF

abundance: -
v_gene: TRBV18
CDR3aa: ASSPMTGISGNTIY

abundance: -
v_gene: TRBV19
CDR3aa: ASSIYSKETQY

abundance: -
v_gene: TRBV4-2
CDR3aa: ASSQDPGQSRNTIY

abundance: -
v_gene: TRBV11-2
CDR3aa: ASSSIRRGYTDTIYEQY

abundance: -
v_gene: TRBV27
CDR3aa: ASSLRGSGNEQY

abundance: -
v_gene: TRBV5-1
CDR3aa: ASSLGTVNEQY

abundance: -
v_gene: TRBV6-6
CDR3aa: ASSSPGGQGSYEQY

abundance: few
v_gene: TRBV7-9
CDR3aa: ASSSKGSNYEQY

abundance: -
v_gene: TRBV5-1
CDR3aa: ASSLDRVAGSTDTQY

abundance: -
v_gene: TRBV29-1
CDR3aa: SVEGQGDDGYT

abundance: once
v_gene: TRBV5-4
CDR3aa: ASSFGLPPQETQY

abundance: -
v_gene: TRBV18
CDR3aa: ASSPNYADTQY

abundance: few
v_gene: TRBV7-9
CDR3aa: ASSSRTGAGNTIY

abundance: -
v_gene: TRBV5-1
CDR3aa: ASSLELAGTDTQY

abundance: -
v_gene: TRBV7-2
CDR3aa: ASSFLLASDTQY

abundance: -
v_gene: TRBV5-1
CDR3aa: ASSLEAGGDTQY

abundance: -
v_gene: TRBV6-5
CDR3aa: ASSPDRGRNEKLF

abundance: few
v_gene: TRBV2
CDR3aa: ASSPNQVLNEQY

abundance: -
v_gene: TRBV5-5
CDR3aa: ASSLGGAFGGDTQY

abundance: -
v_gene: TRBV27
CDR3aa: ASSGDRGRQPQH

abundance: -
v_gene: TRBV4-3
CDR3aa: ASSQDRASGRVRDTQY

abundance: once
v_gene: TRBV2
CDR3aa: ASSEASGLAGASSYNEQF

abundance: -
v_gene: TRBV6-5
CDR3aa: ASSYSKKGAYGYT

abundance: once
v_gene: TRBV5-1
CDR3aa: ASSLAADRSPGNTIY

abundance: -
v_gene: TRBV2
CDR3aa: ADKGDTQETQY

abundance: -
v_gene: TRBV6-5
CDR3aa: ASSYPSGRAYNEQF

abundance: -
v_gene: TRBV9
CDR3aa: ASSEGQSNQPQH

abundance: -
v_gene: TRBV7-3
CDR3aa: ASSLVAGVEAF

abundance: -
v_gene: TRBV27
CDR3aa: ASSLYSSDTQY

abundance: -
v_gene: TRBV14
CDR3aa: ASSQRQGRGSPLH

abundance: few
v_gene: TRBV15
CDR3aa: ATSRETGTSEKLF

abundance: few
v_gene: TRBV19
CDR3aa: ASRRGGMSTEAF

abundance: -
v_gene: TRBV19
CDR3aa: ASSPGQHYEQY

abundance: -
v_gene: TRBV7-8
CDR3aa: ASSRTGRSYEQY

abundance: -
v_gene: TRBV6-5
CDR3aa: ASSYWSASGVVEQY

abundance: -
v_gene: TRBV5-1
CDR3aa: ASRRLRDNPYEQY

abundance: once
v_gene: TRBV27
CDR3aa: ASSPHRSDEQF

abundance: -
v_gene: TRBV7-2
CDR3aa: ASTPPTGLYGYT

abundance: few
v_gene: TRBV9
CDR3aa: ASSPSVAGLYGYT

abundance: -
v_gene: TRBV7-2
CDR3aa: ASSLGTYEQY

abundance: -
v_gene: TRBV27
CDR3aa: ASRQDYSNQPQH